These T cell receptor beta chains were read from a single sample in a study of shared clonotypes between healthy human individuals. Method: immunoSEQ multiplex PCR; TCRdb's copy keeps in-frame clones and lacks some. The data hold 1.5 million to 2.5 million clones, with about 94% observed a single time. Sequencing was performed on naive CD8+ T cells sorted from blood. The receptors come from a man aged 18 to 35 in good health. CDR3s include the opening cysteine and the closing phenylalanine or tryptophan.

j_call v_call cdr3_length cdr3_aa
TRBJ2-7 TRBV5-6 14 CASSLNPPGVEQYF
TRBJ2-5 TRBV28 16 CASSSPLGGGKETQYF
TRBJ1-5 TRBV27 14 CASSQAPPGQPQHF
TRBJ2-7 TRBV7-7 13 CASSPGHSYEQYF
TRBJ1-2 TRBV13 14 CASSSPQGSEGYTF
TRBJ1-3 TRBV6-1 19 CASSEGTGWVKSSGNTIYF
TRBJ2-2 TRBV7-7 14 CASSLVFNTGELFF
TRBJ1-3 TRBV4-1 15 CASSQDGDAGNTIYF
TRBJ2-7 TRBV6-1 16 CASSEYGQLPAYEQYF
TRBJ1-2 TRBV10-2 16 CASSESLGQGLYGYTF
TRBJ2-2 TRBV5-1 16 CASSITGRGYTGELFF
TRBJ2-7 TRBV6-5 14 CASNIQGLNDEQYF
TRBJ2-1 TRBV9 17 CASSVETSGSLGNEQFF
TRBJ1-1 TRBV4-3 15 CASSQDLGWGTEAFF
TRBJ1-2 TRBV4-1 15 CASSHAGQYFYGYTF
TRBJ2-1 TRBV4-3 17 CASSQDLGAVSYNEQFF
TRBJ2-3 TRBV6-5 15 CASRELAGSTDTQYF
TRBJ2-7 TRBV9 15 CASSVEAGGAREQYF
TRBJ2-2 TRBV5-5 13 CASSLGYTGELFF
TRBJ2-2 TRBV6-1 16 CASSEVMSGWTGELFF
TRBJ2-5 TRBV30 12 CAWSTLQETQYF
TRBJ2-3 TRBV6-1 15 CASSLTGMGTDTQYF
TRBJ1-5 TRBV4-3 15 CASSRITGGDQPQHF
TRBJ2-1 TRBV7-2 13 CASSLPSGDEQFF
TRBJ1-2 TRBV4-3 17 CASSQDEINQMGYGYTF
TRBJ2-1 TRBV5-4 15 CASSFLAGSYNEQFF
TRBJ2-3 TRBV2 19 CASSEALGSSGGGTDTQYF
TRBJ2-3 TRBV2 15 CASTEQGGSTDTQYF
TRBJ2-1 TRBV13 15 CASSLEGAVYNEQFF